Presented here are 19 T cell receptor beta chains from one specimen sequenced in a study of blood T cell repertoires in COVID-19. TCRdb's table, derived via immunoSEQ multiplex PCR, lists solely in-frame clones and lacks some. The sample lists roughly 91,000 clones; roughly 72% were seen once. Sequenced input: peripheral blood. These receptors came from a man aged 65-85 years with acute or convalescent COVID-19.

This chain links TRBV28 with TRBJ2-1; 13 bases align to TRBD2. CDR3 size: 15 residues. The V gene's germline CDR1 is MDHEN and CDR2 SYDVKM. The trim removed 5 bases at V and 9 bases at J, leaving 7 bases unmatched. The CDR3 is CASSPTSGRAAEQFF. The CDR3 DNA is TGTGCCAGCAGTCCAACTAGCGGGAGGGCGGCTGAGCAGTTCTTC. The variable domain in full, completed from reference TRBV28 and TRBJ2-1, reads DVKVTQSSRYLVKRTGEKVFLECVQDMDHENMFWYRQDPGLGLRLIYFSYDVKMKEKGDIPEGYSVSREKKERFSLILESASTNQTSMYLCASSPTSGRAAEQFFGPGTRLTVL.

The chain links TRBV27 to TRBJ1-2; TRBD1 aligns across 8 bases. Trimming at V came to 5 bases and at J to 9 bases, leaving 14 bases not matched to a gene. CDR1 and CDR2 (germline): MNHEY, SMNVEV (reference sequence). The CDR3 totals 15 residues. CDR3 protein: CASSRTQGAVSSYTF. The DNA for the CDR3 is TGTGCCAGCAGTCGCACCCAGGGGGCTGTGTCCAGCTACACCTTC.

The chain uses TRBV12-3 or TRBV12-4 and TRBJ1-1, with D hard to call. V lost 1 base to trimming and J lost 4 bases, with 7 bases between them. There are 13 residues in the CDR3. The CDR3 region is CASSLELRTEAFF. The CDR3 DNA reads as TGTGCCAGCAGTTTAGAACTGCGCACTGAAGCTTTCTTT.

The rearrangement uses TRBV5-3 and TRBJ1-5, with 10 nucleotides matching TRBD1. TRBV5-3 is sorted into the ORF group, with uncertain function. V lost 3 bases to trimming and J lost 4 bases; unmatched junction nucleotides: 10. There are 17 residues in the CDR3. DNA for the CDR3: TGTGCCAGAAGCTCATCGGGACAGGGGTTTTGGAATCAGCCCCAGCATTTT. Its translation: CARSSSGQGFWNQPQHF.

This clone occurred a few times. The J gene is TRBJ2-7, the V gene TRBV19; D is undetermined. CDR1 is LNHDA and CDR2 is SQIVND in the germline V gene (reference sequence). CDR3 length: 14 residues. Trimming removed 2 bases at V and 0 bases at J, with 8 bases between. The CDR3: CASSITASSYEQYF. CDR3 sequence (DNA): TGTGCCAGTAGTATAACTGCTAGCTCCTACGAGCAGTACTTC.

The rearrangement joins TRBV7-9 to TRBJ2-2, with D perhaps TRBD2 (7 bases). The germline V gene encodes CDR1 SEHNR and CDR2 FQNEAQ (reference sequence). The CDR3 loop spans 16 amino acids. V was trimmed by 5 bases and J by 4 bases, leaving 17 bases between them. The CDR3 region is CASSQGRGIGTGELFF. The DNA for the CDR3 is TGTGCCAGCAGCCAGGGGCGGGGGATCGGCACCGGGGAGCTGTTTTTT.

This clone was observed a handful of times. V usage is TRBV12-3 or TRBV12-4 and J usage is TRBJ1-2; a weak D match, TRBD1 (5 bases). This CDR3 has 12 residues. V lost 1 base and J lost 5, with 5 bases in between. CDR3 nucleotide sequence: TGTGCCAGCAGTTTAGAGGGGTATGGCTACACCTTC. This gives the protein CASSLEGYGYTF.

CDR3 loop: CASSLGGLGTEAFF. CDR3 in DNA: TGCGCCAGCAGCTTGGGAGGGTTGGGCACTGAAGCTTTCTTT. V is TRBV5-1 and J is TRBJ1-1; D gene ambiguous. This CDR3 is built from 14 residues. The germline CDR1 and CDR2 sequences are SGHRS and YFSETQ. Trimming stripped 0 bases from V and 4 bases from J, with 10 bases between.

This rearrangement joins TRBV4-1 to TRBJ1-1; D is uncertain. V was shortened by 5 bases and J by 2 bases, with 6 bases between the two germline ends. This CDR3 has 12 amino acids. Per germline, CDR1 MGHRA and CDR2 YSYEKL. The CDR3 loop is CASSGTNTEAFF. The CDR3 bases are TGCGCCAGCAGCGGTACAAACACTGAAGCTTTCTTT.

This clone was seen only once. V usage is TRBV12-3 or TRBV12-4 and J usage is TRBJ2-3; TRBD2 might be the D (5 bases). This CDR3 region has 12 residues. The ends were cut back, 2 bases at V and 12 bases at J, with 12 bases in the middle. The CDR3 is CASSLSSTTQYF. The CDR3 DNA follows: TGTGCCAGCAGTTTATCTAGCACGACACAGTATTTT.

This clone occurred a few times. J is TRBJ2-1 and V is TRBV2, with 11 nucleotides matching TRBD2. V trimming: 8 bases; J trimming: 6 bases; junction bases outside the gene matches: 9. CDR3 length: 15 amino acids. The germline CDR1 and CDR2 sequences are SNHLY and FYNNEI. The CDR3 coding sequence is TGTGCCAGCTGCCTAGCGGGAGGTCCGCGCAATGAGCAGTTCTTC. Its translation: CASCLAGGPRNEQFF. The whole variable domain, filled in from reference TRBV2 and TRBJ2-1, reads EPEVTQTPSHQVTQMGQEVILRCVPISNHLYFYWYRQILGQKVEFLVSFYNNEISEKSEIFDDQFSVERPDGSNFTLKIRSTKLEDSAMYFCASCLAGGPRNEQFFGPGTRLTVL.

This chain uses TRBV4-1 with TRBJ1-2; the D is unclear. The CDR3 spans 19 residues. The germline V gene has CDR1 MGHRA and CDR2 YSYEKL. V was pared by 0 bases and J by 0 bases, with 20 bases between. The CDR3 region has the DNA TGCGCCAGCAGCCAAGAATCGTTGGCAGTTCTAGAAGCTAACTATGGCTACACCTTC. Its translation: CASSQESLAVLEANYGYTF.

The CDR3 region has the DNA TGCGCCAGCTGGGGAGGAGGGGGCAATCAGCCCCAGCATTTT. Translating gives CASWGGGGNQPQHF. The chain combines TRBV10-2 with TRBJ1-5; possibly TRBD1 for D (5 bases). Trimming stripped 8 bases from V and 2 bases from J, with 13 bases between. Germline CDR1 WSHSY, CDR2 SAAADI. The CDR3 totals 14 residues.

The rearrangement joins TRBV18 to TRBJ2-3; TRBD1 might be the D (6 bases). In germline, CDR1 is KGHSH, CDR2 LQKENI. V shed 2 bases and J shed 3 bases, with 21 bases lying between them. The CDR3 consists of 18 residues. The CDR3 bases are TGTGCCAGCTCACCATCACTACAGGGCAGCGTAGGGACAGATACGCAGTATTTT. Protein product: CASSPSLQGSVGTDTQYF.

This clone was seen a single time. V gene TRBV7-2 combines with J gene TRBJ2-3; 7 nucleotides align to TRBD2. After removal of 1 base from V and 4 bases from J, the junction contained 5 bases not matched to a gene. CDR1 and CDR2 (germline): SGHTA, FQGNSA. The CDR3 has 15 residues. CDR3 nucleotide sequence: TGTGCCAGCAGCTTAGGACCAGGGAGGGCAGATACGCAGTATTTT. Protein product: CASSLGPGRADTQYF.

The chain links TRBV29-1 to TRBJ1-1; 7 bases map to TRBD1. This CDR3 region has 12 residues. Germline V lookup: CDR1 SQVTM, CDR2 ANQGSEA. The V and J ends lost 6 bases and 11 bases, in that order; junction bases with no gene match: 12. This chain's CDR3 is CSVDRTSQGAFF. In DNA form, the CDR3 reads TGCAGCGTGGACAGGACATCCCAAGGGGCTTTCTTT.

Here the CDR3 DNA reads TGTGCCAGCAGTTCCGGGACAGCGGAGGCAGATACGCAGTATTTT. Translated, it gives CASSSGTAEADTQYF. J is TRBJ2-3 and V is TRBV6-4, with TRBD1 identical over 7 bases. Germline V gene data show CDR1 as MRHNA and CDR2 as SNTAGT. The CDR3 length is 15 residues. V was pared by 5 bases and J by 4 bases, with 9 bases of the junction left unmatched.

The chain carries TRBV6-5 and TRBJ1-5; 10 bases line up with TRBD1. Looked up from germline, CDR1 is MNHEY and CDR2 is SVGAGI. V was clipped by 7 bases and J by 7 bases; unmatched bases: 7. The CDR3 has 14 residues. Here the CDR3 reads CASTPGQGRQPQHF. The CDR3 DNA is TGTGCCAGCACCCCGGGACAGGGGCGACAGCCCCAGCATTTT.

This chain uses TRBV19 with TRBJ1-2; tentative D call: TRBD1 (6 bases). V shed 5 bases and J shed 1 base, with 11 bases lying between them. The V gene's germline CDR1 is LNHDA and CDR2 SQIVND (reference sequence). This CDR3 is 14 amino acids long. DNA for the CDR3: TGTGCCAGTAGTTCCGGACAGATTAACTATGGCTACACCTTC. Translation gives CASSSGQINYGYTF.